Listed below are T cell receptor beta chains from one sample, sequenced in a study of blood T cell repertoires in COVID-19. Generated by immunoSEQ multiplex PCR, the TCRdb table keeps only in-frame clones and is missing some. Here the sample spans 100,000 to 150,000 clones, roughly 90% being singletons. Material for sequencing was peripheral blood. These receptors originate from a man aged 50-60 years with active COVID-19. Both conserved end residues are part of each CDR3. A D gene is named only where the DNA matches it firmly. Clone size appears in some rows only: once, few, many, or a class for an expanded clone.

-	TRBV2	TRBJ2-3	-	TGTGCTACAACTCCCGGCTCGACTAGTTCAGATACGCAGTATTTT	CATTPGSTSSDTQYF
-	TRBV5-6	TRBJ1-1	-	TGTGCCAGCAGCTTCGGCACTGAAGCTTTCTTT	CASSFGTEAFF
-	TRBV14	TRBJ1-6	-	TGTGCCAGCAGCCCCCTGACACGGAATTCACCCCTCCACTTT	CASSPLTRNSPLHF
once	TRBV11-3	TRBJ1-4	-	TGTGCCAGCAGCTTTGGCAGGGAAAAACTGTTTTTT	CASSFGREKLFF
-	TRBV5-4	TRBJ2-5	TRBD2	TGTGCCAGCAGCTTGGTAGGGCTAGCGGTAGAGACCCAGTACTTC	CASSLVGLAVETQYF
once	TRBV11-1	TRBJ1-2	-	TGTGCCAGCAGCTCACTACTCGACAGGACATTGTATGGCTACACCTTC	CASSSLLDRTLYGYTF
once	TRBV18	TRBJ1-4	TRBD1	TGTGCCAGCTCACCGCCCAACAGGGGGGGTGAAAAACTGTTTTTT	CASSPPNRGGEKLFF
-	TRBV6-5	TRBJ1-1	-	TGTGCCAGCAGACTAATGAAACCGAACACTGAAGCTTTCTTT	CASRLMKPNTEAFF
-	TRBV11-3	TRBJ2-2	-	TGTGCCAGCAGCTCAAGACAGGTGGTCACCGGGGAGCTGTTTTTT	CASSSRQVVTGELFF
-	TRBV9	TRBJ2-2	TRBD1	TGTGCCAGCAGCGTAGCTTCCTGGGGGACAGAGACGAACACCGGGGAGCTGTTTTTT	CASSVASWGTETNTGELFF
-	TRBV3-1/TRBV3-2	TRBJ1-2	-	TGTGCCAGCAGCCAAGGGCGGGGTAACTATGGCTACACCTTC	CASSQGRGNYGYTF
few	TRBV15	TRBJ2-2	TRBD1	TGTGCCACCAGCAGGACGACAGGGGTCACCGGGGAGCTGTTTTTT	CATSRTTGVTGELFF
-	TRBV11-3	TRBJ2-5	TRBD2	TGTGCCAGCAGCTTACCCAAACCGGGACTAGCGGGATTACAAGAGACCCAGTACTTC	CASSLPKPGLAGLQETQYF
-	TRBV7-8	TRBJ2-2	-	TGTGCCAGCAGCTTTCGGGGTGCCGGGGAGCTGTTTTTT	CASSFRGAGELFF
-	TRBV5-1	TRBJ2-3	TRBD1	TGCGCCAGTTACACAGGGGTGGTGACAGATACGCAGTATTTT	CASYTGVVTDTQYF
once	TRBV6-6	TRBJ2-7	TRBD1	TGTGCCAGCAGTGCAAACAGGGGGCCTAGGTCGGTGAAGTACTTC	CASSANRGPRSVKYF
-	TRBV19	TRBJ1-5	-	TGTGCCAGTAGCGGGGGGCAGGGCTGGAGCAATCAGCCCCAGCATTTT	CASSGGQGWSNQPQHF
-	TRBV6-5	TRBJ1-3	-	TGTGCCAGCAGCCGAACACGGGGATCTGGAAACACCATATATTTT	CASSRTRGSGNTIYF
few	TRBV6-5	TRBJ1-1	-	TGTGCCAGCAGTCCCAGGACTGGGAGTGAAGCTTTCTTT	CASSPRTGSEAFF
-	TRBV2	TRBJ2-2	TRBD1	TGTGCCAGCAGGCCGGGACAGAGCACCGGGGAGCTGTTTTTT	CASRPGQSTGELFF
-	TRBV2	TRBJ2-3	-	TGTGCCAGCAGTTCCGGACAGAGCACAGATACGCAGTATTTT	CASSSGQSTDTQYF
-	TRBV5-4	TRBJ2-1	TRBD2	TGTGCCAGCAGCGCACCGCCTAGCGGGAGTAACAATGAGCAGTTCTTC	CASSAPPSGSNNEQFF